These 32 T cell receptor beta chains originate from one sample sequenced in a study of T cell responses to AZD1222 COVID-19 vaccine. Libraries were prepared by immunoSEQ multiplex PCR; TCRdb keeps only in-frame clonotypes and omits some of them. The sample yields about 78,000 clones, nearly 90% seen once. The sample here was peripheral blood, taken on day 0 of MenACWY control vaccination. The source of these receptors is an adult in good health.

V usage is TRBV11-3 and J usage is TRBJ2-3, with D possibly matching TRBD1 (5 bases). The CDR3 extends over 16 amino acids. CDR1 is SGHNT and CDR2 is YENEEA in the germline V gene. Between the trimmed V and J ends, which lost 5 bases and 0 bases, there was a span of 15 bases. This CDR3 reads CASSPRQPRSTDTQYF. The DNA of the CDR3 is TGTGCCAGCAGCCCTAGACAGCCCCGGAGCACAGATACGCAGTATTTT.

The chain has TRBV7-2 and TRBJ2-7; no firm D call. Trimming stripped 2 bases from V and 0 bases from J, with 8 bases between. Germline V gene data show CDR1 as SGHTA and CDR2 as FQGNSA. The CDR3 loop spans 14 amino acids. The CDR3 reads CASSLTFNSYEQYF. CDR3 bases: TGTGCCAGCAGCTTAACCTTTAACTCCTACGAGCAGTACTTC.

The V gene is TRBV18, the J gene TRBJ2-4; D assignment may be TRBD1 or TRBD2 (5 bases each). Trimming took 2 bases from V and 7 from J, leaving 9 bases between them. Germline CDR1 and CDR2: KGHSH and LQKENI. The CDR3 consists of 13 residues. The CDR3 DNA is TGTGCCAGCTCACCAGGGACCCCCAACATTCAGTACTTC. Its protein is CASSPGTPNIQYF.

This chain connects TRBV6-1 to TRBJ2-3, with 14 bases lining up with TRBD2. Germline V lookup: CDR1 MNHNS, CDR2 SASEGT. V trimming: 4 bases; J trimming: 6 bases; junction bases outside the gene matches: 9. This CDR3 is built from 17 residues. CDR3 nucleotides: TGTGCCAGCAGTGCAACCCCGGGACTAGCGGGGGCGGATACGCAGTATTTT. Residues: CASSATPGLAGADTQYF.

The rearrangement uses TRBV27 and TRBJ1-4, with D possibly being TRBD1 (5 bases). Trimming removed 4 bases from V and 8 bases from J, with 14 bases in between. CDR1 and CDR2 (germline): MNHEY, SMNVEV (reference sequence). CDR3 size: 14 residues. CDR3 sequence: CASSSTGGEEKLFF. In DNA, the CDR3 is TGTGCCAGCAGTTCCACAGGAGGAGAGGAAAAACTGTTTTTT.

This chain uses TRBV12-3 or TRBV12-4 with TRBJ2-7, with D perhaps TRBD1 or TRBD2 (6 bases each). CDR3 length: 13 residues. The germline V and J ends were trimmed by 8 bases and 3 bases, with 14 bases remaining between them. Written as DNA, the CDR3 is TGTGCCAGCTCTCGGGGGCCGCGCTACGAGCAGTACTTC. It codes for CASSRGPRYEQYF.

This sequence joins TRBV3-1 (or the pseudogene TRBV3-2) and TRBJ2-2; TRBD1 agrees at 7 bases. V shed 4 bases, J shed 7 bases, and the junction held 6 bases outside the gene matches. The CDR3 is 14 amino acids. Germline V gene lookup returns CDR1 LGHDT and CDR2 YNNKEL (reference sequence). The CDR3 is CASSPDRADGELFF. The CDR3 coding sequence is TGTGCCAGCAGCCCCGACAGGGCGGACGGGGAGCTGTTTTTT.

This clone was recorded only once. The CDR3 DNA sequence: TGTGCCAGCTCACGCGAGCAGGGAGGGCTGGATGGCTACACCTTC. Residues: CASSREQGGLDGYTF. V is TRBV18 and J is TRBJ1-2, with TRBD1 as a possible D gene (5 bases). The CDR3 totals 15 residues. V gave up 4 bases and J gave up 6 bases, with 18 bases separating them. Germline V gene sequence: CDR1 KGHSH, CDR2 LQKENI.

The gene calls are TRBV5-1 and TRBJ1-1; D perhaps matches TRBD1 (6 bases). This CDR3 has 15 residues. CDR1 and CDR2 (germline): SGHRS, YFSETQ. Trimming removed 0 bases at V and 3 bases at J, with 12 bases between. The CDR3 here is CASSLDHREDTEAFF. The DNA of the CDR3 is TGCGCCAGCAGCTTGGATCACAGGGAGGACACTGAAGCTTTCTTT.

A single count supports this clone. In DNA form, the CDR3 reads TGTGCCAGCAGCTTAGATCGGGTCCACTCTGGAAACACCATATATTTT. Its protein product is CASSLDRVHSGNTIYF. V is TRBV7-8 and J is TRBJ1-3; D is unresolved. There are 16 residues in the CDR3. Trimming pared 1 base from V and 0 bases from J, leaving 10 bases between. CDR1 and CDR2 from the germline V gene are SGHVS and FQNEAQ.

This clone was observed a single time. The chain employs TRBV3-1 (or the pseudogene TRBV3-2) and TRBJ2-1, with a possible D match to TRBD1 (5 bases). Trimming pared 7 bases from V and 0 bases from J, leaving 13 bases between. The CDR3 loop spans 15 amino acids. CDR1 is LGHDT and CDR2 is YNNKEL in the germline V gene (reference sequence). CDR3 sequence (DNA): TGTGCCAGCACCATTGGGGCGGTCTCCTACAATGAGCAGTTCTTC. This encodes CASTIGAVSYNEQFF.

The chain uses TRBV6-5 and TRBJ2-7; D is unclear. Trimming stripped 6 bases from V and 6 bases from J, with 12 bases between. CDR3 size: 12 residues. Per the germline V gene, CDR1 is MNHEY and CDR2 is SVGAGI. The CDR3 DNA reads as TGTGCCAGCAGAAATACTTTTGGCGAGCAGTACTTC. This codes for CASRNTFGEQYF.

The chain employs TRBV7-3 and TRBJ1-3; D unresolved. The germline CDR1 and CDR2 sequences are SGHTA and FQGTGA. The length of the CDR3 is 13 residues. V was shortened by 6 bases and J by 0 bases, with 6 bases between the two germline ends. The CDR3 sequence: CASSWGSGNTIYF. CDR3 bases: TGTGCCAGCAGTTGGGGCTCTGGAAACACCATATATTTT.

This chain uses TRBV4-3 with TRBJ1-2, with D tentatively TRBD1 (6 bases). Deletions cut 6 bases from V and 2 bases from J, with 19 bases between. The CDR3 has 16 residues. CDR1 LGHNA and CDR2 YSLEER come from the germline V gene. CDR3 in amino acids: CASSPRERDTNYGYTF. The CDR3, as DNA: TGCGCCAGCAGTCCGCGGGAGCGGGACACCAACTATGGCTACACCTTC.

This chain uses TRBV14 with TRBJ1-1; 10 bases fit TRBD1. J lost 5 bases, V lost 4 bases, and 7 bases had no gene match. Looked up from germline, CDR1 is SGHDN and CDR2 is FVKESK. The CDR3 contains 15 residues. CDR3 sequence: CASSLRQGATTEAFF. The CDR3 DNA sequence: TGTGCCAGCAGCCTCCGACAGGGGGCAACTACTGAAGCTTTCTTT.

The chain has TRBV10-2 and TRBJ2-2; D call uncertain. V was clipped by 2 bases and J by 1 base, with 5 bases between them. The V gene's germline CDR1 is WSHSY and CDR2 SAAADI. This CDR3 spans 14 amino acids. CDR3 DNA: TGCGCCAGCAGTGAGCGACAGAACACCGGGGAGCTGTTTTTT. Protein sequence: CASSERQNTGELFF.

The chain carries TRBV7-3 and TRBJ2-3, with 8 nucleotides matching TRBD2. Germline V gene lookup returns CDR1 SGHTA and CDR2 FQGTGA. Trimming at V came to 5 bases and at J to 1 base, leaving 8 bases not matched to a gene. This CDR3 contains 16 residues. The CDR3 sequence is CASSPSSGGGTDTQYF. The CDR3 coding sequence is TGTGCCAGCAGCCCCTCATCGGGGGGGGGCACAGATACGCAGTATTTT.

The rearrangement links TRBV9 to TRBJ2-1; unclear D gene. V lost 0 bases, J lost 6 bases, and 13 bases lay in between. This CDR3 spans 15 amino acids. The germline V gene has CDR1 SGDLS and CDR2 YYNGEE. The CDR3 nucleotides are TGTGCCAGCAGCGTAGATGGCGCCGGCAGCAATGAGCAGTTCTTC. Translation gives CASSVDGAGSNEQFF.

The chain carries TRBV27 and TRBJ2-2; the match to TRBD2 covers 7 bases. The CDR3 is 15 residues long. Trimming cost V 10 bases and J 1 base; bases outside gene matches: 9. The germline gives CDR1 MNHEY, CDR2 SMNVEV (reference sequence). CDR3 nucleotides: TGTGCCACTCCGGGGCAGCGGGGGAACACCGGGGAGCTGTTTTTT. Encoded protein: CATPGQRGNTGELFF.

The CDR3 loop is CATQMAGGTDTQYF. The CDR3 bases are TGTGCCACCCAAATGGCGGGCGGCACAGATACGCAGTATTTT. This sequence joins TRBV24-1 and TRBJ2-3, with D perhaps matching TRBD2 (5 bases). CDR3 length: 14 amino acids. Trimming took 9 bases from V and 1 from J, leaving 13 bases between them. Per the germline V gene, CDR1 is KGHDR and CDR2 is SFDVKD.

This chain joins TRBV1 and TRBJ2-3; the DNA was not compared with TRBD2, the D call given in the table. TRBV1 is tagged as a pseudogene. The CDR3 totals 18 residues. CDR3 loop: CTSSQDQMAGAHTDTQYF. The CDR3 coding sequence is TGCACCAGCAGCCAAGATCAGATGGCGGGGGCACACACAGATACGCAGTATTTT.

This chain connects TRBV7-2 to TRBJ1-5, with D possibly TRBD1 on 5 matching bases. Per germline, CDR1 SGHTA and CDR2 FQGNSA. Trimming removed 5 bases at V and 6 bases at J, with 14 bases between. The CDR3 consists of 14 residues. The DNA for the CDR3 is TGTGCCAGCAGCCCGATGGGGGGAGGTCAGCCCCAGCATTTT. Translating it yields CASSPMGGGQPQHF.

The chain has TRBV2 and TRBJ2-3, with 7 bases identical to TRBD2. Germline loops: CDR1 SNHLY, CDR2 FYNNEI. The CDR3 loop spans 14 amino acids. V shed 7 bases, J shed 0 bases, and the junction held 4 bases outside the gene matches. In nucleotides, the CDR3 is TGTGCCAGCAAAAGCGGGACTAGCACAGATACGCAGTATTTT. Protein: CASKSGTSTDTQYF.

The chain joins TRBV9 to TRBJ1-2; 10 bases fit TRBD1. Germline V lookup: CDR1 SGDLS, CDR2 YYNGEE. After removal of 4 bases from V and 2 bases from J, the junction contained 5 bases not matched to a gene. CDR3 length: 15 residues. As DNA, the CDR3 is TGTGCCAGCAGCCCCTGGACAGGGGGGAACTATGGCTACACCTTC. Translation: CASSPWTGGNYGYTF. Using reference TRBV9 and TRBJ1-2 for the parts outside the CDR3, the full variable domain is DSGVTQTPKHLITATGQRVTLRCSPRSGDLSVYWYQQSLDQGLQFLIQYYNGEERAKGNILERFSAQQFPDLHSELNLSSLELGDSALYFCASSPWTGGNYGYTFGSGTRLTVV.

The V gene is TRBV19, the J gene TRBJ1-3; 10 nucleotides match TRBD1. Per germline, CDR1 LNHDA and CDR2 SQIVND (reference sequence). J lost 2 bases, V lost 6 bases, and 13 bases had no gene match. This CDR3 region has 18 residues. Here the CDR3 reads CASRGGQGDSPTGNTIYF. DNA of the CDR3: TGTGCCAGTAGAGGAGGACAGGGGGATTCTCCTACTGGAAACACCATATATTTT.

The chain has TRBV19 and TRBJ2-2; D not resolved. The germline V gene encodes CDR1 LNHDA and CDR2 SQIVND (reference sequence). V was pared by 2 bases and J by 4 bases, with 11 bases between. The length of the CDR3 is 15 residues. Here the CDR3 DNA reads TGTGCCAGTAGTATAACCCTTGGATCCACCGGGGAGCTGTTTTTT. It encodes CASSITLGSTGELFF.

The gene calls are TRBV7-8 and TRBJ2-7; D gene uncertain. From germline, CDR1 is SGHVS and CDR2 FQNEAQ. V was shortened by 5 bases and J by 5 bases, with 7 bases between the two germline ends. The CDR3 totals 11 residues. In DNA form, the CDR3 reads TGTGCCAGCAGCCCTCAAAACGAGCAGTACTTC. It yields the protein CASSPQNEQYF.

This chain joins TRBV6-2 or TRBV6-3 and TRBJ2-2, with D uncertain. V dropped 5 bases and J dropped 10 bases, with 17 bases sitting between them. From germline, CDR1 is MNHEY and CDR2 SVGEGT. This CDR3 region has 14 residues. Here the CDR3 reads CASSPLVSSMELFF. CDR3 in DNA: TGTGCCAGCAGTCCCCTGGTCAGTAGCATGGAGCTGTTTTTT.

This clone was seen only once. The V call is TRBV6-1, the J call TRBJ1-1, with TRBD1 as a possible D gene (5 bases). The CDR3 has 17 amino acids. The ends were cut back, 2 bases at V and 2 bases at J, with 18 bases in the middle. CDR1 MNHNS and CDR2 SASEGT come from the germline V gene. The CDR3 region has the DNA TGTGCCAGCAGTGAACGGGGGAGGGGCAGGGTCAACACTGAAGCTTTCTTT. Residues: CASSERGRGRVNTEAFF.

This CDR3 is CASSFQGAGEKLFF. Written as DNA, the CDR3 is TGTGCCAGCAGTTTTCAGGGGGCGGGTGAAAAACTGTTTTTT. The gene calls are TRBV7-2 and TRBJ1-4; TRBD1 matches 8 bases. CDR3 size: 14 residues. With V trimmed by 6 bases and J by 7 bases, 7 bases remained unmatched. Per the germline V gene, CDR1 is SGHTA and CDR2 is FQGNSA.

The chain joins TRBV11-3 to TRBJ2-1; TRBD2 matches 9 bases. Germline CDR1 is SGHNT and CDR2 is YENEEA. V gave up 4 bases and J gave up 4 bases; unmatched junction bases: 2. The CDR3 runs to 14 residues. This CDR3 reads CASSSAGGYNEQFF. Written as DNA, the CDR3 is TGTGCCAGCAGCTCCGCGGGGGGGTACAATGAGCAGTTCTTC.

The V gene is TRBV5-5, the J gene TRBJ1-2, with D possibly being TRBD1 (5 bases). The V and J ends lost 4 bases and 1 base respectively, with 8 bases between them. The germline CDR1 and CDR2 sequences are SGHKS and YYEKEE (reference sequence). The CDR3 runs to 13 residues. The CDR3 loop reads CASSPQVNYGYTF. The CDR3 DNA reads TGTGCCAGCAGCCCACAGGTTAACTATGGCTACACCTTC.